These 10 T cell receptor beta chains originate from one sample sequenced in a study of brain T cells in children with intractable seizures. The table came from immunoSEQ multiplex PCR; TCRdb's copy has only in-frame clones and leaves some out. Of roughly 69,000 clones in the sample, approximately 95% were seen once. The sequencing used peripheral blood, collected at surgery. The receptor source for this set is a boy in the first two years of life with focal cortical dysplasia and intractable seizures.

This chain joins TRBV10-3 and TRBJ2-7; 10 nucleotides agree with TRBD2. From germline, CDR1 is ENHRY and CDR2 SYGVKD. The V segment lost 10 bases and the J segment 2 bases; nucleotides outside the gene matches: 14. This CDR3 region has 16 residues. The CDR3 protein is CATEGPSGGGTYEQYF. The CDR3 DNA is TGTGCCACCGAGGGCCCTAGCGGGGGTGGGACCTACGAGCAGTACTTC.

The V gene is TRBV7-2, the J gene TRBJ1-1; D may be TRBD1 (5 bases). CDR1 and CDR2 from the germline V gene are SGHTA and FQGNSA. V was shortened by 1 base and J by 6 bases, with 21 bases between the two germline ends. The CDR3 covers 17 residues. This CDR3 reads CASSLGSFSGRRAEAFF. For the CDR3, the DNA is TGTGCCAGCAGCTTAGGGTCCTTCAGTGGGCGCAGGGCTGAAGCTTTCTTT.

Comment on this clone: Distinct nucleotide sequences in the sample also encode this CDR3. The genes are TRBV19 and TRBJ1-1; no clear D. The CDR3 is made up of 11 amino acids. The ends were cut back, 3 bases at V and 11 bases at J, with 10 bases in the middle. Per the germline V gene, CDR1 is LNHDA and CDR2 is SQIVND (reference sequence). The chain's CDR3 is CASSMVGPAFF. The CDR3 DNA reads as TGTGCCAGTAGTATGGTTGGGCCGGCTTTCTTT. Looking up the rest from reference TRBV19 and TRBJ1-1 gives the full variable domain: DGGITQSPKYLFRKEGQNVTLSCEQNLNHDAMYWYRQDPGQGLRLIYYSQIVNDFQKGDIAEGYSVSREKKESFPLTVTSAQKNPTAFYLCASSMVGPAFFGQGTRLTVV.

This chain links TRBV3-1 (or the pseudogene TRBV3-2) with TRBJ1-6, with D possibly being TRBD1 (5 bases). This CDR3 has 13 amino acids. Germline-derived CDR1 and CDR2 are LGHDT and YNNKEL (reference sequence). V dropped 4 bases and J dropped 15 bases, with 16 bases sitting between them. The chain's CDR3 is CASSLFQGDNLHF. The CDR3 region has the DNA TGTGCCAGCAGCCTATTCCAGGGCGACAACCTCCACTTT.

The chain has TRBV24-1 and TRBJ1-1, with unresolved D. With 5 bases removed from V and 0 bases from J, the gap between germline ends came to 12 bases. Looked up from germline, CDR1 is KGHDR and CDR2 is SFDVKD. This CDR3 has 15 residues. Here the CDR3 reads CATSGLRRVNTEAFF. The CDR3 DNA reads as TGTGCCACCAGTGGCTTAAGGAGGGTGAACACTGAAGCTTTCTTT.

The chain has TRBV28 and TRBJ2-7; 7 bases line up with TRBD1. Per germline, CDR1 MDHEN and CDR2 SYDVKM. The CDR3 has 14 amino acids. V dropped 7 bases and J dropped 0; count of bases not matched to a gene: 6. The chain's CDR3 is CASTSGQHSYEQYF. In nucleotides, the CDR3 is TGTGCCAGCACTTCGGGACAGCACTCCTACGAGCAGTACTTC.

The chain combines TRBV7-8 with TRBJ2-6; D gene unclear. The CDR3 sequence is 18 residues long. Trimming took 1 base from V and 0 from J, leaving 13 bases between them. Germline CDR1 reads SGHVS; CDR2 reads FQNEAQ. The CDR3 protein is CASSLEFQALSGANVLTF. The DNA for the CDR3 is TGTGCCAGCAGCTTAGAATTCCAGGCCCTCTCTGGGGCCAACGTCCTGACTTTC.

The V and J genes are TRBV7-2 and TRBJ2-5; TRBD2 matches at 12 bases. V was clipped by 0 bases and J by 1 base; unmatched bases: 3. Germline V gene data show CDR1 as SGHTA and CDR2 as FQGNSA. The CDR3 runs to 17 residues. The CDR3 loop is CASSLAPSGGAQETQYF. Here the CDR3 DNA reads TGTGCCAGCAGCTTAGCCCCTAGCGGGGGGGCCCAAGAGACCCAGTACTTC. Complete variable domain (other parts from reference TRBV7-2 and TRBJ2-5): GAGVSQSPSNKVTEKGKDVELRCDPISGHTALYWYRQSLGQGLEFLIYFQGNSAPDKSGLPSDRFSAERTGGSVSTLTIQRTQQEDSAVYLCASSLAPSGGAQETQYFGPGTRLLVL.

This clone has just one count. This chain links TRBV20-1 with TRBJ2-3; 10 nucleotides match TRBD2. CDR1 is DFQATT, CDR2 SNEGSKA, per germline (reference sequence). The junction had 2 bases not matched to a gene; V was cut back by 3 bases and J by 5 bases. This CDR3 is 13 amino acids long. The CDR3 loop is CSASRLAGDTQYF. The CDR3 DNA reads as TGCAGTGCTAGTCGACTAGCGGGAGATACGCAGTATTTT.

This clone was counted a single time. This chain joins TRBV4-1 and TRBJ2-3; D may be TRBD1 (6 bases). Germline V gene data show CDR1 as MGHRA and CDR2 as YSYEKL. CDR3 length equals 17 residues. The germline V and J ends were trimmed by 1 base and 4 bases, with 18 bases remaining between them. The CDR3 protein is CASSQGPGQQRADTQYF. In DNA, the CDR3 is TGCGCCAGCAGCCAAGGCCCGGGACAACAACGAGCAGATACGCAGTATTTT.